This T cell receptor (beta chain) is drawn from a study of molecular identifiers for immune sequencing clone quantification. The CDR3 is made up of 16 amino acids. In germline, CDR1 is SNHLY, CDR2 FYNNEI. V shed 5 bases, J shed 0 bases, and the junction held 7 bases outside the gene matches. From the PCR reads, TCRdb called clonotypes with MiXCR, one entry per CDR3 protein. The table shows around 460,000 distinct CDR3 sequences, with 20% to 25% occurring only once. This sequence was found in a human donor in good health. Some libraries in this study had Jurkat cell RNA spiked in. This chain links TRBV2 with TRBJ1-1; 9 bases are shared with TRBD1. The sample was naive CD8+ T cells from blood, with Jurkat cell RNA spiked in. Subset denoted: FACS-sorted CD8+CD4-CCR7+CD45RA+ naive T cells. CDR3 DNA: TGTGCCAGCAGTCAAGGACAGGGGCGTATGAACACTGAAGCTTTCTTT. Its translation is CASSQGQGRMNTEAFF. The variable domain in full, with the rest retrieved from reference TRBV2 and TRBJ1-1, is EPEVTQTPSHQVTQMGQEVILRCVPISNHLYFYWYRQILGQKVEFLVSFYNNEISEKSEIFDDQFSVERPDGSNFTLKIRSTKLEDSAMYFCASSQGQGRMNTEAFFGQGTRLTVV.